The 11 T cell receptor beta chains listed next were all sequenced from one sample in a study of vaccination and CD4 T cells after COVID-19. Scientists ran DNA taken from cultured CD4+ T cells through the Oncomine TCR Beta short-read assay for sequencing. TCRdb reanalysed the PCR reads using MiXCR and keeps one entry per CDR3 protein. Here the sample spans over 3,000 distinct CDR3 sequences, approximately 76% being singletons. The antigens these receptors bind are not known. Treatment in this sample: roughly ten-day PBMC culture with coronavirus spike peptide pools or control peptides (ViraFEST assay). The sequenced sample consisted of CD4+ T cells from blood, cultured in vitro. Source of these receptors: a human donor who had recovered from COVID-19.

The CDR3 DNA reads as TGTGCGGACACGACAGTCGGGGAAGCTGAAGCTTTCTTT. Residues: CADTTVGEAEAFF. The gene calls are TRBV5-4 and TRBJ1-1, with D perhaps TRBD1 (5 bases). The CDR3 has 13 residues. CDR1 and CDR2 from the germline V gene are SGHNT and YYREEE (reference sequence).

This clonotype appeared a single time. The rearrangement links TRBV6-5 to TRBJ2-2, with D perhaps matching TRBD2 (5 bases). The V and J ends lost 2 bases and 6 bases respectively, with 13 bases between them. Germline CDR1 and CDR2: MNHEY and SVGAGI. CDR3 length equals 15 residues. CDR3 in DNA: TGTGCCAGCAGTTACCCGTCAGGAGGTCCCGGGGAGCTGTTTTTT. Its translation is CASSYPSGGPGELFF.

This sequence joins TRBV12-3 or TRBV12-4 and TRBJ1-2; possible D gene TRBD1, 5 bases. V was trimmed by 6 bases and J by 10 bases, leaving 18 bases between them. The CDR3 is 13 residues long. The CDR3 bases are TGTGCCAGCAGGATGGCGGTGGGACGAGTCTACACCTTC. This translates into CASRMAVGRVYTF.

The rearrangement joins TRBV7-9 to TRBJ1-6; 8 bases match TRBD1. CDR3 length: 15 residues. Germline CDR1 reads SEHNR; CDR2 reads FQNEAQ (reference sequence). The ends lost 5 bases at V and 11 bases at J; junction bases unmatched: 11. This CDR3 reads CASSPQGALYPPLHF. CDR3 sequence (DNA): TGTGCCAGCAGCCCTCAGGGGGCACTATATCCACCCCTCCACTTT.

The gene calls are TRBV10-2 and TRBJ1-1, with a weak D call TRBD1 (5 bases). The germline gives CDR1 WSHSY, CDR2 SAAADI. This CDR3 has 13 residues. V was cut by 7 bases and J by 2 bases, with 11 bases left in between. The CDR3 loop is CASKTTGNTEAFF. The CDR3 nucleotides read TGCGCCAGCAAGACAACAGGCAACACTGAAGCTTTCTTT.

The table lists this clonotype with a few counts. V and J are TRBV10-2 and TRBJ1-2, with D unresolved. The CDR3 consists of 12 residues. V was cut by 10 bases and J by 8 bases, with 17 bases left in between. CDR1 WSHSY and CDR2 SAAADI come from the germline V gene. The CDR3 sequence: CATGLVGYGYTF. CDR3 nucleotides: TGCGCCACCGGACTCGTGGGGTACGGCTACACCTTC.

The chain carries TRBV19 and TRBJ2-2; weak D call: TRBD2 (5 bases). Germline lookup yields CDR1 LNHDA and CDR2 SQIVND (reference sequence). The CDR3 is made up of 13 amino acids. V shed 5 bases and J shed 3 bases, with 7 bases lying between them. The CDR3, as DNA: TGTGCCAGTAGTCGGACTGACACCGGGGAGCTGTTTTTT. Amino acids: CASSRTDTGELFF.

V and J are TRBV7-2 and TRBJ2-3, with TRBD1 as a possible D gene (5 bases). CDR3 length equals 14 residues. The germline V gene has CDR1 SGHTA and CDR2 FQGNSA. The V and J ends lost 2 bases and 5 bases respectively, with 11 bases between them. DNA of the CDR3: TGTGCCAGCAGCTTATGGGAAGGACAAGATACGCAGTATTTT. Its translation: CASSLWEGQDTQYF.

V gene TRBV28 combines with J gene TRBJ2-5; D not certain. Germline assignment: CDR1 MDHEN and CDR2 SYDVKM. Trimming left V 4 bases short and J 7 bases short, with 7 bases between. The CDR3 consists of 11 residues. The CDR3 coding sequence is TGTGCCAGCAGTTCCCTAGTGACCCAGTACTTC. Translated: CASSSLVTQYF.

This clonotype was found once. The genes are TRBV11-2 and TRBJ2-7; no clear D gene. The germline gives CDR1 SGHAT, CDR2 FQNNGV. V was clipped by 2 bases and J by 3 bases, with 8 bases between them. The CDR3 has 13 amino acids. The CDR3 bases are TGTGCCAGCAGCTTACAGGTGAACTACGAGCAGTACTTC. Translation: CASSLQVNYEQYF.

The chain is built from TRBV12-5 and TRBJ1-2; D remains unclear. Germline V CDR1 and CDR2: LGHNT, FRNRAP. The CDR3 is made up of 16 amino acids. V lost 0 bases and J 0 bases, leaving 11 bases between the germline ends. CDR3 sequence: CASGLVQGFANYGYTF. The DNA of the CDR3 is TGTGCTAGTGGTTTGGTACAAGGGTTCGCTAACTATGGCTACACCTTC.